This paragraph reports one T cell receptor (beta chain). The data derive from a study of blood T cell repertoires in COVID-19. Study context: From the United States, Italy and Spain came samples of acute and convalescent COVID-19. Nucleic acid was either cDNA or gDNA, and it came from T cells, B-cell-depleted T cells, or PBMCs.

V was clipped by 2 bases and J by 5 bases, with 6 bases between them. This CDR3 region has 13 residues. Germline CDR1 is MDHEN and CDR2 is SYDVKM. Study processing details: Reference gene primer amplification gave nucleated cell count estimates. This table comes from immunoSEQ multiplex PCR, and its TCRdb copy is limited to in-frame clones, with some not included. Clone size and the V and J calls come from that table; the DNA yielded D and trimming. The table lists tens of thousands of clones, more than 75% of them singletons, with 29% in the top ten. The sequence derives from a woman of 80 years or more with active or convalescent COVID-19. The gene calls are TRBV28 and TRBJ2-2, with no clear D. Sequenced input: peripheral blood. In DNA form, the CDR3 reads TGTGCCAGCAGTTTACCCCCGACCGGGGAGCTGTTTTTT. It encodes CASSLPPTGELFF.